This entry concerns a single T cell receptor (beta chain). Its antigen remains unidentified. The data were taken from a study of cytomegalovirus exposure and HLA in healthy donors. Study in general: From donors who were HLA-typed, an early data release held about 85 million unique TCRs. Study-wide results and limits: Sequences of the TCR beta chain were said to predict the HLA-A and HLA-B alleles of most subjects accurately.

Germline assignment: CDR1 LGHNA and CDR2 YSLEER. V shed 0 bases and J 2 bases; nucleotides not matched to a gene: 8. The CDR3 runs 17 residues. 60 Vbeta and 13 Jbeta primers were used in PCR. Repertoires were generated with immunoSEQ multiplex PCR, while TCRdb's copy carries only in-frame clones and drops some. Of 95,000 or so clones detected, approximately 80% appear once; the ten largest clones hold 4.2%. The chain combines TRBV4-3 with TRBJ2-7, with 9 bases identical to TRBD1. The clonotype comes from a woman aged 70-85 years in good health and CMV-seropositive. Sequenced sample: PBMCs. CDR3 sequence: CASSQDLETGGPYEQYF. In nucleotides, the CDR3 is TGCGCCAGCAGCCAAGATTTGGAGACAGGGGGACCCTACGAGCAGTACTTC.